This T cell receptor (beta chain) derives from a study of control samples from healthy donors and cancer patients. The germline gives CDR1 LNHDA, CDR2 SQIVND (reference sequence). Trimming took 3 bases from V and 2 from J, leaving 14 bases between them. The CDR3 spans 16 residues. Clones were sequenced by immunoSEQ multiplex PCR, and TCRdb holds only the in-frame ones, with some missing. In the table there are over 200,000 clones, roughly 80% of which are singletons. The specimen sequenced was PBMCs. This chain joins TRBV19 and TRBJ2-1; D unresolved. The sequence was collected from a woman aged 60-75 years with lung cancer. This CDR3 reads CASSMTGFLTYNEQFF. For the CDR3, the DNA is TGTGCCAGTAGTATGACGGGTTTCCTGACCTACAATGAGCAGTTCTTC.